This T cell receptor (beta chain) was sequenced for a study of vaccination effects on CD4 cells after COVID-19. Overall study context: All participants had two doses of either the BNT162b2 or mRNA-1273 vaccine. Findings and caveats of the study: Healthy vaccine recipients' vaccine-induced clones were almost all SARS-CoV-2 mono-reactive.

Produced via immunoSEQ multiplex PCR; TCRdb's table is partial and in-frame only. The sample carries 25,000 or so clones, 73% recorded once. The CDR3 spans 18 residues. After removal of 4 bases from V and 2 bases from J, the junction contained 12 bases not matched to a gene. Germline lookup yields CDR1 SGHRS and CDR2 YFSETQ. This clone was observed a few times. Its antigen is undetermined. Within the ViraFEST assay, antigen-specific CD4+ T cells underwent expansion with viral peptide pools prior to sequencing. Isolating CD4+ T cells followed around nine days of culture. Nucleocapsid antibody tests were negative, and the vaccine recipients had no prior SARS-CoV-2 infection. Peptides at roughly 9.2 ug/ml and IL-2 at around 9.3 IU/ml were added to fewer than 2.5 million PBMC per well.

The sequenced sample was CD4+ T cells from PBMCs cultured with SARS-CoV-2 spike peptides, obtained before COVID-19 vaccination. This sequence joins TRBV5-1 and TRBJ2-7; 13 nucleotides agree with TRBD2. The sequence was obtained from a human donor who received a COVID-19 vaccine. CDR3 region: CASSKGLAGVSHAYEQYF. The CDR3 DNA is TGCGCCAGCAGCAAAGGACTAGCGGGAGTTTCTCACGCCTACGAGCAGTACTTC.